The clone carrying this T cell receptor (beta chain) was seen once. The method was immunoSEQ multiplex PCR; TCRdb's version includes in-frame clones alone and lacks a portion of them. The sample has millions of clones, approximately 94% seen once. The CDR3 totals 14 residues. V lost 1 base, J lost 6 bases, and 4 bases stayed unmatched. Germline V gives CDR1 LNHNV, CDR2 YYDKDF (reference sequence). This record comes from a study of shared clonotypes between healthy human individuals. Sequenced: naive CD4+ T cells sorted from blood. Subset here: CD45RA+ positively selected. The chain combines TRBV15 with TRBJ2-7; 9 bases map to TRBD2. This TCR derives from a man between 18 and 35 years old in good health. This chain's CDR3 is CATSRVASGVEQYF. CDR3 nucleotides: TGTGCCACCAGCAGAGTCGCTAGCGGGGTCGAGCAGTACTTC.